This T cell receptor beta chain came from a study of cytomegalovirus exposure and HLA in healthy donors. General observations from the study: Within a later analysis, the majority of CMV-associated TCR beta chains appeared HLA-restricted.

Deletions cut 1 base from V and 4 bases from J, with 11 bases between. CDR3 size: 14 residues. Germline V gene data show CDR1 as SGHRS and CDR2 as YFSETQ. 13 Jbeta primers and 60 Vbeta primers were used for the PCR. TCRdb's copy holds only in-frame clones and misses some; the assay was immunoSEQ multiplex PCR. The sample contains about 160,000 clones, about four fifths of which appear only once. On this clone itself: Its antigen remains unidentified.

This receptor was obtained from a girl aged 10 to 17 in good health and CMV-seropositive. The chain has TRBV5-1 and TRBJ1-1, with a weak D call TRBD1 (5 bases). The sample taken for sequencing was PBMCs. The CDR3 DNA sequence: TGCGCCAGCAGCTTGCCGGGGGACGGCACTGAAGCTTTCTTT. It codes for CASSLPGDGTEAFF. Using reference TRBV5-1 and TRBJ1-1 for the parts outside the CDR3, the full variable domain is KAGVTQTPRYLIKTRGQQVTLSCSPISGHRSVSWYQQTPGQGLQFLFEYFSETQRNKGNFPGRFSGRQFSNSRSEMNVSTLELGDSALYLCASSLPGDGTEAFFGQGTRLTVV.